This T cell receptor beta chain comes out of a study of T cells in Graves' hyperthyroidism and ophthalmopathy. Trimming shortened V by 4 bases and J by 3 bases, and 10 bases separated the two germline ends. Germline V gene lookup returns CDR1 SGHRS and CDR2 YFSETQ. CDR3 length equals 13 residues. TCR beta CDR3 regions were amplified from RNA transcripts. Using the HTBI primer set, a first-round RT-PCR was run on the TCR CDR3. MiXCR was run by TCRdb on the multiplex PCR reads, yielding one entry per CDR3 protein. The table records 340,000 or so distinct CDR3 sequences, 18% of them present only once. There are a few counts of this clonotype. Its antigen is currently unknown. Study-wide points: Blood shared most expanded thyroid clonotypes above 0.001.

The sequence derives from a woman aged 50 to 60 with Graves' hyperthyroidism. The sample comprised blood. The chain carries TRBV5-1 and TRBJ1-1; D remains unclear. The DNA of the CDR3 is TGCGCCAGCAGCCCCCGGGCTGACACTGAAGCTTTCTTT. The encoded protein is CASSPRADTEAFF.